The clone carrying this TCR beta chain was picked up a small number of times. The antigen remains undetermined. This specimen belongs to a study of CD8 T cells in ankylosing spondylitis. Study results and caveats: Earlier reports found some motif variants in synovial fluid and blood in reactive arthritis. There was a TCR beta motif, made of roughly eight highly homologous variants, that appeared characteristic of ankylosing spondylitis blood. Matched ankylosing spondylitis synovial fluid reportedly contained a significantly enriched population of disease-linked clones.

The TCR beta libraries were generated through quantitative 5'-RACE incorporating molecular barcodes. MiXCR was run by TCRdb on the 5' RACE reads, yielding one entry per CDR3 protein. The table includes roughly 440,000 distinct CDR3 sequences, under 20% detected once. The CDR3 covers 14 residues. V was trimmed by 3 bases and J by 2 bases, leaving 9 bases between them. This TCR derives from a male donor with ankylosing spondylitis. Specimen: blood, either unsorted or a sorted T cell fraction (not recorded which). The chain uses TRBV12-3 or TRBV12-4 and TRBJ2-3; D not certain. The DNA for the CDR3 is TGTGCCAGCAGTTTTGAGGCTCACACAGATACGCAGTATTTT. This sequence encodes CASSFEAHTDTQYF.